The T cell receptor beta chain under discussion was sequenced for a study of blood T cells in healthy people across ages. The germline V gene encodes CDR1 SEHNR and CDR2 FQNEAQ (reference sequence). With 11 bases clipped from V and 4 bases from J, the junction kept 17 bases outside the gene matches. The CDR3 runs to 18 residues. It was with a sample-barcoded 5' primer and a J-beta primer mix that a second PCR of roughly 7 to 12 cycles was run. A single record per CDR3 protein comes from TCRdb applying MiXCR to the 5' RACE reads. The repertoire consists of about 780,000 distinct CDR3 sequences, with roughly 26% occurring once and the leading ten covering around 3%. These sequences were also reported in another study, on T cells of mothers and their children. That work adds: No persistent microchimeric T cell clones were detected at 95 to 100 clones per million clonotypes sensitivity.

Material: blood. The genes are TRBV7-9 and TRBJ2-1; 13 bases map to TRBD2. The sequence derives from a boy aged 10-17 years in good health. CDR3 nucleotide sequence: TGTGCCGGCTACCCACTCGGGACTAGCGGGATAGTGTACAATGAGCAGTTCTTC. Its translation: CAGYPLGTSGIVYNEQFF.